This T cell receptor beta chain was recovered during a study of long-term antiretroviral therapy in people with HIV. V shed 0 bases and J 6 bases; nucleotides not matched to a gene: 8. Germline V gene sequence: CDR1 MNHEY, CDR2 SVGAGI. CDR3 length: 15 amino acids. One or more pre-ART and two or more post-ART PBMC samples were available from each donor. Note on this clone: What it binds is not known.

Study findings and constraints: Information pertaining to ART adherence, viral resistance or therapeutic modifications was not obtained.

This was the immunoSEQ v3.0 assay at survey level. The assay was immunoSEQ multiplex PCR, and TCRdb's table has in-frame clones only and misses some. This table holds over 20,000 clones, approximately 84% found once. The sequences come from unsorted PBMCs, collected 0.5 years after starting antiretroviral therapy. This sequence originates from a man aged 18 to 29 with HIV. The J gene is TRBJ2-7, the V gene TRBV6-5, with 7 bases matching TRBD1. The DNA for the CDR3 is TGTGCCAGCAGTTACTCGGGGGACAGCCGGGGCGAGCAGTACTTC. Its translation: CASSYSGDSRGEQYF.